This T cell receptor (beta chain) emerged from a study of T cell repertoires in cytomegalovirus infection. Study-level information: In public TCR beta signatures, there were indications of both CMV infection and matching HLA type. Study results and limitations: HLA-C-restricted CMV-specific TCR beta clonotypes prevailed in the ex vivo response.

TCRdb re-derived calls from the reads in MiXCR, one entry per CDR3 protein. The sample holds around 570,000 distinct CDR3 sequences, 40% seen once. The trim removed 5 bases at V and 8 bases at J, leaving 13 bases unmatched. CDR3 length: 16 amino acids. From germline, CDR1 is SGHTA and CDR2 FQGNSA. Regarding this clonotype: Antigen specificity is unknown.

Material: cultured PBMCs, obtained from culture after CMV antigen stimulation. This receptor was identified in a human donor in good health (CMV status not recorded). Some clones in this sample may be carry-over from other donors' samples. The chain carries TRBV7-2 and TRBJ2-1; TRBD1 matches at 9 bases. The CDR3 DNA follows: TGTGCCAGCAGCCCATCGAGACAGGGGGTTGGGGATGAGCAGTTCTTC. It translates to CASSPSRQGVGDEQFF.